The text below deals with one T cell receptor beta chain. Its antigen is unidentified. Relative to the germline gene, one junction end is altered; a read error may explain this. This sample also contains other DNA sequences that code for the same CDR3. Researchers ran the PCR with 60 Vbeta and 13 Jbeta primers. Only in-frame clones appear in the TCRdb table, and some are missing; sequencing was by immunoSEQ multiplex PCR. The sample lists 180,000 or so clones, 80% to 90% occurring once. This CDR3 spans 13 amino acids. CDR1 and CDR2 from the germline V gene are MNHEY and SMNVEV (reference sequence). These data are taken from a study of cytomegalovirus exposure and HLA in healthy donors. About the study: Of the donors genotyped, 300 to 500 in all, about 81% fell in the Caucasian-associated ancestry cluster.

Study-wide points: Presence/absence analyses rested on an assumption that sequencing depth was roughly uniform across donors. Later analysis identified a missense DCLRE1C variant that was linked to TCR beta V- and J-gene trimming. Several top significant clusters appeared, in a later analysis, to be linked to common viral pathogens.

The sequence derives from a man aged 18 to 30 in good health and CMV-seropositive. The chain has TRBV27 and TRBJ2-2; 7 bases fit TRBD1. Sequences were obtained from PBMCs. CDR3 in amino acids: CASSSGGTGELFF. The CDR3 DNA reads as TGTGCCAGCAGTTCAGGGGGTACCGGGGAGCTGTTCTTT.